This T cell receptor beta chain was recorded in a study of blood T cell repertoires in COVID-19. Overall study context: The United States, Italy and Spain were the sources of the acute and convalescent COVID-19 samples. The analysed material was cDNA or gDNA that came from T cells, B-cell-depleted T cells, or PBMCs.

About this clone itself: The same CDR3 also results from other DNA sequences found in this sample.

Trimming stripped 0 bases from V and 1 base from J, with 8 bases between. The CDR3 has 15 residues. CDR1 is SGDLS, CDR2 YYNGEE, per germline. As originally analysed: Researchers report that nucleated cell counts were estimated from reference gene primer amplification. Measured with immunoSEQ multiplex PCR; TCRdb has only the in-frame clones, and not every one. The V and J calls and the clone size are those of that table, but D and trimming were determined from the DNA. The profile shows approximately 200,000 clones, 80% to 85% of them singletons. Sequenced: peripheral blood. This sequence joins TRBV9 and TRBJ2-1, with D possibly TRBD2 on 6 matching bases. The origin of this receptor is a woman in her twenties or thirties who had recovered from COVID-19. The CDR3, as DNA: TGTGCCAGCAGCGTAGGGGGAGGATCCTACAATGAGCAGTTCTTC. It yields the protein CASSVGGGSYNEQFF.